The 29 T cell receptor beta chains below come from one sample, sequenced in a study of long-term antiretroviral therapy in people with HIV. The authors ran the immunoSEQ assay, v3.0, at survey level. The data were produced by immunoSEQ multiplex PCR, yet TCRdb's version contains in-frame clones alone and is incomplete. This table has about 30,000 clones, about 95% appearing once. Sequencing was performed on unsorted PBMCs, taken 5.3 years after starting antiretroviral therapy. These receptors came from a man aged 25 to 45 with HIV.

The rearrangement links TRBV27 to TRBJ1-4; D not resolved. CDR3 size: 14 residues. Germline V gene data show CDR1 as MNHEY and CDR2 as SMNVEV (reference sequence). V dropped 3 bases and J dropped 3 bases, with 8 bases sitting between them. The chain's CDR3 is CASSLEGPNEKLFF. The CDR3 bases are TGTGCCAGCAGTTTGGAAGGGCCTAATGAAAAACTGTTTTTT.

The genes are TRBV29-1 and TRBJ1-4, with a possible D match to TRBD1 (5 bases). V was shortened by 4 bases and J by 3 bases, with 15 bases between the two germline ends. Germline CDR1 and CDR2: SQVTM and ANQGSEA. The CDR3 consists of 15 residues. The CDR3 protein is CSVGGRGEANEKLFF. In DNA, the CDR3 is TGCAGCGTTGGGGGACGTGGAGAGGCTAATGAAAAACTGTTTTTT.

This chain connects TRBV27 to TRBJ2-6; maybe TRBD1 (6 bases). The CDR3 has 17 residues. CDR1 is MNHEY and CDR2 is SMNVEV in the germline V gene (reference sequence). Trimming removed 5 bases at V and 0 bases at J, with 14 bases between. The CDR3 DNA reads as TGTGCCAGCAGTCCCCAGACAGGCCGCTCTGGGGCCAACGTCCTGACTTTC. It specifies CASSPQTGRSGANVLTF. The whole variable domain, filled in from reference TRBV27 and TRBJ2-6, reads EAQVTQNPRYLITVTGKKLTVTCSQNMNHEYMSWYRQDPGLGLRQIYYSMNVEVTDKGDVPEGYKVSRKEKRNFPLILESPSPNQTSLYFCASSPQTGRSGANVLTFGAGSRLTVL.

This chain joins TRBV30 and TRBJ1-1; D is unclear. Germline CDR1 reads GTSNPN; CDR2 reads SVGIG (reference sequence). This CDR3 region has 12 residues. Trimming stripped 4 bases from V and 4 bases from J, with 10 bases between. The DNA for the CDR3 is TGTGCCTGGATGCGGGGAAGCACTGAAGCTTTCTTT. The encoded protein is CAWMRGSTEAFF. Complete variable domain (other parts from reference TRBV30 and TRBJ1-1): SQTIHQWPATLVQPVGSPLSLECTVEGTSNPNLYWYRQAAGRGLQLLFYSVGIGQISSEVPQNLSASRPQDRQFILSSKKLLLSDSGFYLCAWMRGSTEAFFGQGTRLTVV.

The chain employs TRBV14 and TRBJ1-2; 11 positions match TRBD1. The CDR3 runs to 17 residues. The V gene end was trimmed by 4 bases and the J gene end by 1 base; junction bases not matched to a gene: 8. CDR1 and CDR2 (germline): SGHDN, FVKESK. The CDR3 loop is CASSLRTGGSLNYGYTF. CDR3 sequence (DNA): TGTGCCAGCAGCCTTAGGACAGGGGGCTCTCTTAACTATGGCTACACCTTC. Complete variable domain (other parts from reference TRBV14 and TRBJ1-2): EAGVTQFPSHSVIEKGQTVTLRCDPISGHDNLYWYRRVMGKEIKFLLHFVKESKQDESGMPNNRFLAERTGGTYSTLKVQPAELEDSGVYFCASSLRTGGSLNYGYTFGSGTRLTVV.

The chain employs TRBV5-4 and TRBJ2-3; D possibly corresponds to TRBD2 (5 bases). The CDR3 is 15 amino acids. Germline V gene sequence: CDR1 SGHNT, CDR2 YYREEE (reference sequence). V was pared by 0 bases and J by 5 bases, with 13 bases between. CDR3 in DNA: TGTGCCAGCAGCTTGGCGGCTAGCCAAGGAGATACGCAGTATTTT. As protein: CASSLAASQGDTQYF.

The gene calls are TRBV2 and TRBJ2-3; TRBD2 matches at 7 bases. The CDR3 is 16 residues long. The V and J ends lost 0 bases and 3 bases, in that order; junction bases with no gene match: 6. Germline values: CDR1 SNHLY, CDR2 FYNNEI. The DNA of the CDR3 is TGTGCCAGCAGTGAAGCGGAGACTAGCCTGACAGATACGCAGTATTTT. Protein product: CASSEAETSLTDTQYF. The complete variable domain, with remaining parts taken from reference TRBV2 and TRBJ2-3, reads EPEVTQTPSHQVTQMGQEVILRCVPISNHLYFYWYRQILGQKVEFLVSFYNNEISEKSEIFDDQFSVERPDGSNFTLKIRSTKLEDSAMYFCASSEAETSLTDTQYFGPGTRLTVL.

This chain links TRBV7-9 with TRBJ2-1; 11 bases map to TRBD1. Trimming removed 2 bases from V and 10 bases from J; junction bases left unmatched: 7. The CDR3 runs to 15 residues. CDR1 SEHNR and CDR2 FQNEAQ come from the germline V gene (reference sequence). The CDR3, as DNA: TGTGCCAGCAGCTTATTGGGACAGGGGGGTCGGGAGCAGTTCTTC. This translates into CASSLLGQGGREQFF.

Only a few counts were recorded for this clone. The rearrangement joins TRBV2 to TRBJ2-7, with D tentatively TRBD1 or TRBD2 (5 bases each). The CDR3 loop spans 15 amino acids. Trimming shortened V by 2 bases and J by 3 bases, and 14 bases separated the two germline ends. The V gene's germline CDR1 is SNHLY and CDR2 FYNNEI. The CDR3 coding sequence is TGTGCCAGCAGTGAATCGGGGCCTGCTATCTACGAGCAGTACTTC. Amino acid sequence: CASSESGPAIYEQYF. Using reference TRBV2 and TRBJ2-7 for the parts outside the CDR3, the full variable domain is EPEVTQTPSHQVTQMGQEVILRCVPISNHLYFYWYRQILGQKVEFLVSFYNNEISEKSEIFDDQFSVERPDGSNFTLKIRSTKLEDSAMYFCASSESGPAIYEQYFGPGTRLTVT.

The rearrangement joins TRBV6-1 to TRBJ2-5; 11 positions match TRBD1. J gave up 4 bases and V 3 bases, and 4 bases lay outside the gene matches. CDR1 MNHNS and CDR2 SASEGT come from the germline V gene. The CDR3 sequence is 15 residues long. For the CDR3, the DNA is TGTGCCAGCAGTGACCTGGGACAGGGGGGAGAGACCCAGTACTTC. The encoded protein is CASSDLGQGGETQYF.

CDR3 amino acids: CAGDRPSGNTIYF. DNA for the CDR3: TGTGCCGGGGACAGGCCTTCTGGAAACACCATATATTTT. This chain joins TRBV30 and TRBJ1-3, with 8 bases identical to TRBD1. This CDR3 comprises 13 residues. After removal of 8 bases from V and 1 base from J, the junction contained 4 bases not matched to a gene. Per the germline V gene, CDR1 is GTSNPN and CDR2 is SVGIG (reference sequence).

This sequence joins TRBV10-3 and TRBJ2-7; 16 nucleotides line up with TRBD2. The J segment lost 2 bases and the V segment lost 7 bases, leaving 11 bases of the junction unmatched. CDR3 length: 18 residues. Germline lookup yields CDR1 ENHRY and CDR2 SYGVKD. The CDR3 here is CAINGLGTSGRVTYEQYF. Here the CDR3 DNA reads TGTGCCATCAACGGACTTGGGACTAGCGGGAGGGTTACCTACGAGCAGTACTTC.

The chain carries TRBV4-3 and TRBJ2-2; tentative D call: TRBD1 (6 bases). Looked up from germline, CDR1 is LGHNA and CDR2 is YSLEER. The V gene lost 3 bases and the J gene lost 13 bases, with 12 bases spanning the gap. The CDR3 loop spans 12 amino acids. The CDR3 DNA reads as TGCGCCAGCAGCCAGGATGGACAGAGGCTGTTTTTT. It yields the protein CASSQDGQRLFF.

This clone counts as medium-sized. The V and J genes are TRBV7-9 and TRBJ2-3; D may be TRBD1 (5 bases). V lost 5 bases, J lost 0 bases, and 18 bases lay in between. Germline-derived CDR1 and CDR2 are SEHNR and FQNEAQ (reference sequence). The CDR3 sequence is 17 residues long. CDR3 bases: TGTGCCAGCAGCCCCTCCTGGGGCAGCCCTAGCACAGATACGCAGTATTTT. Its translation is CASSPSWGSPSTDTQYF.

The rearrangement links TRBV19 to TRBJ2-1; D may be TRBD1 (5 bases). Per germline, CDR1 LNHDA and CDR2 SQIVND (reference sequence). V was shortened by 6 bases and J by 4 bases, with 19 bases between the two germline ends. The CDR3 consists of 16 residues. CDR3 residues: CASRGPTLTGYNEQFF. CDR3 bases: TGTGCCAGTAGAGGCCCGACCCTAACAGGATACAATGAGCAGTTCTTC.

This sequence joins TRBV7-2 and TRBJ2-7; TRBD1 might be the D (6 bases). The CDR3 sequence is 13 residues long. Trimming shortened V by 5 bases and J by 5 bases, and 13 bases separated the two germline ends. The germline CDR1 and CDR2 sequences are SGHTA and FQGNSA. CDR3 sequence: CASSLTGSHEQYF. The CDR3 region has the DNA TGTGCCAGCAGCCTCACAGGGAGCCACGAGCAGTACTTC.

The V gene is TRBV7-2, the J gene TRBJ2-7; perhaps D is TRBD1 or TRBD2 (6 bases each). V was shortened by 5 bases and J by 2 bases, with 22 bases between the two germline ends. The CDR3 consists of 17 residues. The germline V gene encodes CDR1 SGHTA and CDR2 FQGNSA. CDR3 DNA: TGTGCCAGCAGCCAAGGAGGGGGTAGAGGGAGTGCCTACGAGCAGTACTTC. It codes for CASSQGGGRGSAYEQYF.

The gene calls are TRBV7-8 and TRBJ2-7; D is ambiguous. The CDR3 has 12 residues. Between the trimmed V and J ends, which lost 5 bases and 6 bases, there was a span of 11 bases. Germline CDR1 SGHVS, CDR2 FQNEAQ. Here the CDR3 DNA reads TGTGCCAGCAGCCTGGCGAGAGGCGAGCAGTACTTC. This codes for CASSLARGEQYF. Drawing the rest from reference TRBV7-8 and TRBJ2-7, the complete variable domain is GAGVSQSPRYKVAKRGQDVALRCDPISGHVSLFWYQQALGQGPEFLTYFQNEAQLDKSGLPSDRFFAERPEGSVSTLKIQRTQQEDSAVYLCASSLARGEQYFGPGTRLTVT.

CDR3 residues: CASSLNPGAEGYTF. The DNA for the CDR3 is TGTGCCAGCAGCTTAAATCCGGGGGCGGAAGGCTACACCTTC. V and J are TRBV7-3 and TRBJ1-2; a possible D gene is TRBD1 (6 bases). The germline CDR1 and CDR2 sequences are SGHTA and FQGTGA. Trimming shortened V by 1 base and J by 8 bases, and 14 bases separated the two germline ends. This CDR3 is built from 14 residues.

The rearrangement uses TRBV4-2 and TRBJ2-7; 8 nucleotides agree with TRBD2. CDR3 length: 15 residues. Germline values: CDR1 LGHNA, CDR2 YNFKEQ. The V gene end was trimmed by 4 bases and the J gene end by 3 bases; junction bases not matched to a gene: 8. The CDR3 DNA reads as TGTGCCAGCAGCCCTTCCGGGACTAGGTTCTACGAGCAGTACTTC. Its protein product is CASSPSGTRFYEQYF.

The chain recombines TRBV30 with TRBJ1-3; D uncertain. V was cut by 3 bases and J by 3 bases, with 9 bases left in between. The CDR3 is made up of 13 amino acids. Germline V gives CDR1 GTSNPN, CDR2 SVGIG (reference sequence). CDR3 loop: CAWRKGFGNTIYF. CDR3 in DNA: TGTGCCTGGAGAAAAGGGTTTGGAAACACCATATATTTT.

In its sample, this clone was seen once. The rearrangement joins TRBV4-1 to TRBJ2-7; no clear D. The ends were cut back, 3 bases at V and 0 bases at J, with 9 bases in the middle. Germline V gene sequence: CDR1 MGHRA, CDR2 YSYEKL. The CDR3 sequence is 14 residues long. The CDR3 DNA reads TGCGCCAGCAGCCAGCCCTGGGGCTCCTACGAGCAGTACTTC. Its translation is CASSQPWGSYEQYF.

This chain's CDR3 is CASSPQRTSGNTIYF. As DNA, the CDR3 is TGTGCCAGCAGCCCTCAGAGGACCTCTGGAAACACCATATATTTT. The genes are TRBV7-2 and TRBJ1-3; D is uncertain. The length of the CDR3 is 15 residues. Germline values: CDR1 SGHTA, CDR2 FQGNSA. The germline V and J ends were trimmed by 5 bases and 0 bases, with 11 bases remaining between them.

As DNA, the CDR3 is TGTGCCAGCAGCCCCCTGACAGATCCTAACTATGGCTACACCTTC. This translates into CASSPLTDPNYGYTF. The chain recombines TRBV14 with TRBJ1-2; possible D gene TRBD1, 5 bases. V was cut by 4 bases and J by 0 bases, with 12 bases left in between. This CDR3 is built from 15 residues. Per the germline V gene, CDR1 is SGHDN and CDR2 is FVKESK.

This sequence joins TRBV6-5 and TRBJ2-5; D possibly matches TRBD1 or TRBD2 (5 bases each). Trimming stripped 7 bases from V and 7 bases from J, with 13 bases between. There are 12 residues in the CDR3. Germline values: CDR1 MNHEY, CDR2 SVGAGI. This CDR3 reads CASNWDVGTQYF. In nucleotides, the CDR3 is TGTGCCAGCAACTGGGACGTCGGGACCCAGTACTTC.

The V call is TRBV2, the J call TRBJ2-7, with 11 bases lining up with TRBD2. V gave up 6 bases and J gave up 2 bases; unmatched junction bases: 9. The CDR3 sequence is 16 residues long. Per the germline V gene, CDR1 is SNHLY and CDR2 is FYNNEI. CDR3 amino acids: CASRKRTSGSTYEQYF. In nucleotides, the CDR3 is TGTGCCAGCAGGAAAAGGACTAGCGGGTCCACCTACGAGCAGTACTTC.

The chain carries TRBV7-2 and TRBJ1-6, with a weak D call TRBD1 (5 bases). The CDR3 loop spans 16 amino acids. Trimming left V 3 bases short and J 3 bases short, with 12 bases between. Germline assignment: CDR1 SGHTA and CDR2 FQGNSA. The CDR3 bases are TGTGCCAGCAGCTTTATAGGGGCCGGCTATAATTCACCCCTCCACTTT. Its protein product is CASSFIGAGYNSPLHF.

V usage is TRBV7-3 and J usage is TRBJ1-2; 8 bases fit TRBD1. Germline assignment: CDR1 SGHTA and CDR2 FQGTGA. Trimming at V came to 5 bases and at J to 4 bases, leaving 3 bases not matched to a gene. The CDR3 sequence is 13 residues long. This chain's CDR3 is CASSPGQGYGYTF. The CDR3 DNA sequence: TGTGCCAGCAGCCCCGGACAGGGCTATGGCTACACCTTC.

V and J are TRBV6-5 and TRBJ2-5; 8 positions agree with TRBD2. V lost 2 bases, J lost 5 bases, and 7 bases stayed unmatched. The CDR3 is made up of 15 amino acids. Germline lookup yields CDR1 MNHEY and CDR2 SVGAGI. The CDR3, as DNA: TGTGCCAGCAGTTACAGGACTAGCCAAAGGGAGACCCAGTACTTC. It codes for CASSYRTSQRETQYF.